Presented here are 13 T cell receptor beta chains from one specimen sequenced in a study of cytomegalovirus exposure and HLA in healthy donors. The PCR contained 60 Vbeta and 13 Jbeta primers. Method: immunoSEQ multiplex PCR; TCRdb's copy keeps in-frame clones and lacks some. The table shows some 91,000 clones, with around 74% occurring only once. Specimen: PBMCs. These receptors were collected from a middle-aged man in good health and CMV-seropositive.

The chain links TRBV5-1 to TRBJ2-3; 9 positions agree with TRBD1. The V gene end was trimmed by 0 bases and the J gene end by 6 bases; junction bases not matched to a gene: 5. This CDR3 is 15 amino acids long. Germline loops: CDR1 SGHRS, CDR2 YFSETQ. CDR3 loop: CASSLDGTGFDTQYF. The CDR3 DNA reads TGCGCCAGCAGCTTGGATGGGACAGGGTTTGATACGCAGTATTTT. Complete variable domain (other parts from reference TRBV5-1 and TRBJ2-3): KAGVTQTPRYLIKTRGQQVTLSCSPISGHRSVSWYQQTPGQGLQFLFEYFSETQRNKGNFPGRFSGRQFSNSRSEMNVSTLELGDSALYLCASSLDGTGFDTQYFGPGTRLTVL.

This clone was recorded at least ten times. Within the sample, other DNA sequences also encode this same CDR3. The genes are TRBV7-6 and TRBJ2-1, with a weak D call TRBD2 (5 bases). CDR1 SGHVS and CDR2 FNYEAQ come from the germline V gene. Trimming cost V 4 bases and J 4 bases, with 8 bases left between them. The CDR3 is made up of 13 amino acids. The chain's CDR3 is CASSSTGYNEQFF. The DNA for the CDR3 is TGTGCCAGCAGCTCCACGGGGTACAATGAGCAGTTCTTC.

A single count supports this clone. As DNA, the CDR3 is TGTGCCAGTAGTATCCCCGGTCCAGGGGGAAACACCATATATTTT. Translation: CASSIPGPGGNTIYF. V is TRBV19 and J is TRBJ1-3, with a tentative D call TRBD1 (5 bases). The germline gives CDR1 LNHDA, CDR2 SQIVND (reference sequence). Trimming left V 3 bases short and J 4 bases short, with 13 bases between. The CDR3 has 15 residues.

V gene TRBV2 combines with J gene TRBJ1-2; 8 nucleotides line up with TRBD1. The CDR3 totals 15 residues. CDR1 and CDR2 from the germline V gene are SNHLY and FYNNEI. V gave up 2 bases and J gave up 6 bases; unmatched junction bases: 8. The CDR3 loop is CASSEQGAAPHGYTF. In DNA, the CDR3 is TGTGCCAGCAGTGAACAGGGGGCTGCCCCCCATGGCTACACCTTC.

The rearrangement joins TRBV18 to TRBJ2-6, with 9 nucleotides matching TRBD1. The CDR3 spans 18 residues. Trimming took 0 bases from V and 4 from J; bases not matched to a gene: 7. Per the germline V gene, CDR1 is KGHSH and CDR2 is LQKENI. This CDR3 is CASSPPGQGYNGANVLTF. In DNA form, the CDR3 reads TGTGCCAGCTCACCACCGGGACAGGGATACAACGGGGCCAACGTCCTGACTTTC.

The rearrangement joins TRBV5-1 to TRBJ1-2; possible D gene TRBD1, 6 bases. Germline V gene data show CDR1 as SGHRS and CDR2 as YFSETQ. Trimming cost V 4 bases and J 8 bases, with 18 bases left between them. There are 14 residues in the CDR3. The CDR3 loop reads CASSLGTGQGGYTF. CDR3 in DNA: TGCGCCAGCAGCCTAGGTACAGGGCAGGGAGGCTACACCTTC.

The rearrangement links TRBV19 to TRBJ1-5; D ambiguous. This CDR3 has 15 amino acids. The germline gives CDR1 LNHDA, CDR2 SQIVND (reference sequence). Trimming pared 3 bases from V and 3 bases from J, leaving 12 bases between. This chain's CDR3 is CASSMARGFNQPQHF. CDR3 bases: TGTGCCAGTAGTATGGCCCGCGGATTCAATCAGCCCCAGCATTTT.

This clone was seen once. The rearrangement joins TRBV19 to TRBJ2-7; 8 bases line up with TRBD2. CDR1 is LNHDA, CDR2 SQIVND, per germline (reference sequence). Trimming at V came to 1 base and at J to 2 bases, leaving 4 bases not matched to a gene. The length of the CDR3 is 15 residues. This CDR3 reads CASSIGLAGAYEQYF. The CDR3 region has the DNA TGTGCCAGTAGTATAGGTCTAGCGGGTGCCTACGAGCAGTACTTC.

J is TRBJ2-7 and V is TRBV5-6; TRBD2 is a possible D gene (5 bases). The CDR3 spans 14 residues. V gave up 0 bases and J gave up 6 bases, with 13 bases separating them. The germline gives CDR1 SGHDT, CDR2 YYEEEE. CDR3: CASSLGANGGEQYF. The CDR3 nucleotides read TGTGCCAGCAGCTTGGGCGCGAATGGAGGCGAGCAGTACTTC.

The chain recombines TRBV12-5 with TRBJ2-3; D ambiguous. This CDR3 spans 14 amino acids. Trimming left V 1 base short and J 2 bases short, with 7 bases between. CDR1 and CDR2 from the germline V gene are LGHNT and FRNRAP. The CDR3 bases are TGTGCTAGTGGTTTGGCAGGCTCCACAGATACGCAGTATTTT. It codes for CASGLAGSTDTQYF.

The CDR3 DNA is TGCGCCAGCAGCCAAGACACAGGTAGTACGCAGTATTTT. Translated: CASSQDTGSTQYF. The rearrangement joins TRBV4-3 to TRBJ2-3; possibly TRBD1 for D (5 bases). The length of the CDR3 is 13 residues. Germline CDR1 is LGHNA and CDR2 is YSLEER. V lost 0 bases, J lost 8 bases, and 9 bases lay in between.

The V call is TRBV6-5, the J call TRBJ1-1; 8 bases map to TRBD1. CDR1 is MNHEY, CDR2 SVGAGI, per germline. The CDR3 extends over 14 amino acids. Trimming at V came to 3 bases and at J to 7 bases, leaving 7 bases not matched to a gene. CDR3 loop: CASSYRRDRGEAFF. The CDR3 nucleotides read TGTGCCAGCAGTTATAGGCGAGACAGGGGTGAAGCTTTCTTT.

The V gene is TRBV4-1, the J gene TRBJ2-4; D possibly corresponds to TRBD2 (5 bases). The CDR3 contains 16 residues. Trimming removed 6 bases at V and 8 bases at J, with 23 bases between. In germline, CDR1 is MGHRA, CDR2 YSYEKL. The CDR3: CASSLNPGVAIDIQYF. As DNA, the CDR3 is TGCGCCAGCAGTCTCAACCCCGGGGTAGCGATAGACATTCAGTACTTC.